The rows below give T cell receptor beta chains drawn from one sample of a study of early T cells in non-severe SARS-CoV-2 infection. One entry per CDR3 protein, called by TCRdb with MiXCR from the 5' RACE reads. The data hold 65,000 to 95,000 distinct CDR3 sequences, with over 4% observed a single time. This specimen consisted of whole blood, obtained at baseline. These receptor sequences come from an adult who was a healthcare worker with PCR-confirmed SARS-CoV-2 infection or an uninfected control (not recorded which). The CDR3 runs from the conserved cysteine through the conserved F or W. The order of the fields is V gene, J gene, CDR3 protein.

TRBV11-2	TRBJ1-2	CASSLEGSWSTYGYTF
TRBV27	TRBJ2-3	CASSATGLLTDTQYF
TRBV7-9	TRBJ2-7	CASSLGQYEQYF
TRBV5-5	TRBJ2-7	CASSQRAGTYEQYF
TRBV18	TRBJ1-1	CASSSDAGLTKTEAFF
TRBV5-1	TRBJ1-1	CASSLEGASEAFF
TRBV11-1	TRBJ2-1	CASSLDRGDRFF
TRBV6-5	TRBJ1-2	CASSHGQGGRGYTF
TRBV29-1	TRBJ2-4	CSVEDWEGMNF
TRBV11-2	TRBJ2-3	CASSFQAGVTDTQYF
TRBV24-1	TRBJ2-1	CATSDWTRSYNEQFF
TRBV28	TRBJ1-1	CASRKVLEAFF
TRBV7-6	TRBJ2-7	CASSLGLARLDEQYF
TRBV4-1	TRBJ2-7	CASSQSPGAEGNEQYF
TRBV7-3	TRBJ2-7	CASSGQSLGEQYF
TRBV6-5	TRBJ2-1	CASSESGPTPNEQFF
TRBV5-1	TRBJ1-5	CASSLAVAENQPQHF
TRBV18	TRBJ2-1	CASSPRPREGYNEQFF
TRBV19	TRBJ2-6	CASSIMPSGANVLTF
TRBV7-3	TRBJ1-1	CASSKEQGYTEAFF
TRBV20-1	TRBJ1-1	CSARYGTGNTEAFF
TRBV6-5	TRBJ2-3	CASWRTGDTQYF
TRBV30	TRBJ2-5	CAWSVRGIQYF
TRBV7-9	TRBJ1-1	CASSRTGVVDTEAFF
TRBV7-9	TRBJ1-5	CASTQGGGVQPQHF
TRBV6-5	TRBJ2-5	CASIRGETQYF
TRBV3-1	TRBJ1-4	CASSQGPGHEKLFF
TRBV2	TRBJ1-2	CASNTGRRYTF
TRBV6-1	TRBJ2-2	CASRLDRDFNTGELFF
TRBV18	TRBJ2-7	CASSASGSQTYEQYF
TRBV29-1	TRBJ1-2	CSAWTGVGYTF
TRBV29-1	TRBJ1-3	CSVGVGAGAGNTIYF
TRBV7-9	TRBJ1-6	CASRSGADGSPLHF
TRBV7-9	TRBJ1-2	CASSRQGNYGYTF
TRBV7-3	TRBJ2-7	CASSFGTSGSYEQYF
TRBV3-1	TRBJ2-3	CASSQADGSTDTQYF
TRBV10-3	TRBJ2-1	CAIRSGDGYNEQFF
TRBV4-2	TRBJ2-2	CASRGGAGELFF
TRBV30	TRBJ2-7	CAWSPQGEEQYF
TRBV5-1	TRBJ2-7	CASSFGTGSYEQYF
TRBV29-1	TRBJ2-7	CSVARDRASYEQYF
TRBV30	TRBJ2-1	CARSAGGSYNEQFF
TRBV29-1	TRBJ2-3	CSATLGGTQYF
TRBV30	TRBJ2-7	CAWSVSGSHEQYF
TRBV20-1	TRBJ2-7	CSAQRTSYEQYF
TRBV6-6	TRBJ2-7	CASQDPGTGVYEQYF
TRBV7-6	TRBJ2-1	CASSGARDSGEQFF
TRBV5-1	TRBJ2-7	CASSLGGGNYEQYF
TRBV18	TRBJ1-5	CASSPSLENQPQHF
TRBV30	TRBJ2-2	CALRLVGGVAGELFF
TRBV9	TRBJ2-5	CASSVAGAQETQYF
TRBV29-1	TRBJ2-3	CSVWTGEDTQYF
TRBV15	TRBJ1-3	CATSRLGRGRAGNTIYF
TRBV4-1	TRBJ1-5	CASSQAKDLGRANQPQHF
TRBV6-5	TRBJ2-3	CASSYGDTQYF
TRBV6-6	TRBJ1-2	CASRSTGIDYGYTF
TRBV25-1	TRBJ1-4	CASSESGGISEKLFF